The 24 T cell receptor beta chains reported below all come from one sample, sequenced in a study of regulatory T cells in long-lasting Graves disease. Both iRepertoire HTBI primers and Arm-PCR of CDR3 regions were used to build the TCR beta libraries. One entry per CDR3 protein, called by TCRdb with MiXCR from the multiplex PCR reads. This table holds roughly 300,000 distinct CDR3 sequences, around a fifth found once. The time point denotes: persistent/refractory GD, antithyroid drugs over 5 years with positive TRAb. RNA isolated from PBMCs was used to make the TCR library. The specimen comprised peripheral blood mononuclear cells (PBMCs), sampled when the disease was refractory, from a patient treated with antithyroid drugs. The receptors were sampled from a female donor with Graves disease.

The V gene is TRBV7-9, the J gene TRBJ2-4; perhaps D is TRBD1 or TRBD2 (6 bases each). The CDR3 is 18 residues long. Between the trimmed V and J ends, which lost 5 bases and 0 bases, there was a span of 20 bases. The germline V gene encodes CDR1 SEHNR and CDR2 FQNEAQ (reference sequence). CDR3 region: CASSPREGGLLAKNIQYF. The DNA of the CDR3 is TGTGCCAGCAGCCCTCGGGAAGGGGGGCTTCTAGCCAAAAACATTCAGTACTTC.

V and J are TRBV6-1 and TRBJ1-1; D remains ambiguous. This CDR3 comprises 14 residues. V was cut by 6 bases and J by 1 base, with 12 bases left in between. CDR1 is MNHNS, CDR2 SASEGT, per germline. CDR3 bases: TGTGCCAGCAGCGTCTTTACATCGAACACTGAAGCTTTCTTT. Its translation: CASSVFTSNTEAFF.

This clonotype came up a few times. This chain links TRBV20-1 with TRBJ2-6, with 7 bases identical to TRBD2. CDR1 and CDR2 (germline): DFQATT, SNEGSKA (reference sequence). The J segment lost 0 bases and the V segment lost 2 bases, leaving 4 bases of the junction unmatched. This CDR3 has 16 amino acids. The CDR3 is CSARRSSGSGANVLTF. CDR3 sequence (DNA): TGCAGTGCTAGAAGATCTAGCGGCTCTGGGGCCAACGTCCTGACTTTC.

This clonotype was picked up many times. This chain joins TRBV9 and TRBJ2-5; possible D gene TRBD1, 5 bases. This CDR3 comprises 15 residues. Germline V gives CDR1 SGDLS, CDR2 YYNGEE. Deletions cut 4 bases from V and 0 bases from J, with 13 bases between. The CDR3 here is CASSKRQLHQETQYF. CDR3 bases: TGTGCCAGCAGCAAGCGACAGCTTCACCAAGAGACCCAGTACTTC. Using reference TRBV9 and TRBJ2-5 for the parts outside the CDR3, the full variable domain is DSGVTQTPKHLITATGQRVTLRCSPRSGDLSVYWYQQSLDQGLQFLIQYYNGEERAKGNILERFSAQQFPDLHSELNLSSLELGDSALYFCASSKRQLHQETQYFGPGTRLLVL.

This clonotype was counted many times. This rearrangement joins TRBV18 to TRBJ1-1; 9 bases agree with TRBD1. After removal of 6 bases from V and 0 bases from J, the junction contained 5 bases not matched to a gene. The CDR3 sequence is 15 residues long. From germline, CDR1 is KGHSH and CDR2 LQKENI. The CDR3 is CASSGDRALNTEAFF. In nucleotides, the CDR3 is TGTGCCAGCTCCGGGGACAGGGCCCTGAACACTGAAGCTTTCTTT.

V and J are TRBV5-1 and TRBJ2-5, with D possibly TRBD2 on 5 matching bases. CDR1 SGHRS and CDR2 YFSETQ come from the germline V gene. V was shortened by 8 bases and J by 0 bases, with 17 bases between the two germline ends. CDR3 length: 15 residues. The CDR3 bases are TGCGCCAGTTCATCGATGCCGGGGAACCAAGAGACCCAGTACTTC. This translates into CASSSMPGNQETQYF.

This clonotype was counted only a few times. V usage is TRBV3-1 and J usage is TRBJ2-2, with D possibly TRBD1 on 5 matching bases. The CDR3 is 17 amino acids. The germline V and J ends were trimmed by 0 bases and 3 bases, with 14 bases remaining between them. Germline assignment: CDR1 LGHDT and CDR2 YNNKEL (reference sequence). DNA for the CDR3: TGTGCCAGCAGCCAAGAAGGCCCAGGGTGGGACACCGGGGAGCTGTTTTTT. Protein product: CASSQEGPGWDTGELFF.

This clonotype was counted ten times or more. V usage is TRBV7-9 and J usage is TRBJ2-5; 10 positions agree with TRBD1. Germline V gives CDR1 SEHNR, CDR2 FQNEAQ (reference sequence). There are 15 residues in the CDR3. V shed 4 bases and J 2 bases; nucleotides not matched to a gene: 4. The CDR3 loop reads CASSSDRGLQETQYF. In nucleotides, the CDR3 is TGTGCCAGCAGCTCCGACAGGGGGCTTCAAGAGACCCAGTACTTC.

The V and J genes are TRBV7-2 and TRBJ1-1; D is possibly TRBD1 (5 bases). Trimming removed 11 bases at V and 1 base at J, with 14 bases between. CDR3 length: 13 residues. Germline V gene lookup returns CDR1 SGHTA and CDR2 FQGNSA. In DNA, the CDR3 is TGTGCCGGGTCCCGGGGGTGGAACACTGAAGCTTTCTTT. Its protein product is CAGSRGWNTEAFF.

This clonotype has a handful of counts. The chain combines TRBV28 with TRBJ2-3, with 7 bases aligning to TRBD2. There are 16 residues in the CDR3. V shed 6 bases, J shed 2 bases, and the junction held 11 bases outside the gene matches. Germline-derived CDR1 and CDR2 are MDHEN and SYDVKM. For the CDR3, the DNA is TGTGCCAGCAGCTGGGGAGGGAGTAAGTCCACAGATACGCAGTATTTT. Protein product: CASSWGGSKSTDTQYF.

This clonotype appeared a few times. A clone one base away is much larger, so this may be a read error. The chain recombines TRBV29-1 with TRBJ2-7; 9 bases line up with TRBD1. Per germline, CDR1 SQVTM and CDR2 ANQGSEA. Trimming removed 6 bases from V and 2 bases from J; junction bases left unmatched: 8. The CDR3 has 14 residues. CDR3 in amino acids: CSVPGQGPTYEQYF. The CDR3, as DNA: TGCAGCGTCCCGGGACAGGGACCGACCTACGAGCAGTACTTC.

This chain connects TRBV12-3 or TRBV12-4 to TRBJ1-2, with 9 bases fitting TRBD1. This CDR3 is built from 13 residues. The ends lost 10 bases at V and 4 bases at J; junction bases unmatched: 7. CDR3 amino acids: CANPGTGPYGYTF. CDR3 DNA: TGTGCCAACCCCGGGACAGGGCCCTATGGCTACACCTTC.

The chain couples TRBV7-3 to TRBJ1-6; D remains ambiguous. The CDR3 covers 13 residues. Germline V CDR1 and CDR2: SGHTA, FQGTGA. V was clipped by 4 bases and J by 8 bases, with 9 bases between them. The chain's CDR3 is CASSSQPDSPLHF. The CDR3 DNA reads as TGTGCCAGCAGCTCCCAGCCTGATTCACCCCTCCACTTT.

This chain uses TRBV10-1 with TRBJ2-3; D not resolved. V was pared by 2 bases and J by 4 bases, with 10 bases between. The CDR3 is made up of 14 amino acids. Germline CDR1 reads WNHNN; CDR2 reads SYGVQD (reference sequence). The CDR3 sequence: CASSETVPPDTQYF. In nucleotides, the CDR3 is TGCGCCAGCAGTGAGACCGTACCCCCAGATACGCAGTATTTT.

This clonotype was found many times. The V gene is TRBV30, the J gene TRBJ1-4; D is uncertain. The V gene lost 0 bases and the J gene lost 0 bases, with 11 bases spanning the gap. The CDR3 is 16 residues long. In germline, CDR1 is GTSNPN, CDR2 SVGIG (reference sequence). The CDR3 bases are TGTGCCTGGAGTGTACTTGGGAGTGCAACTAATGAAAAACTGTTTTTT. Protein product: CAWSVLGSATNEKLFF.

This clonotype occurred many times. V gene TRBV6-2 or TRBV6-3 combines with J gene TRBJ1-1; TRBD1 might be the D (5 bases). CDR1 MNHEY and CDR2 SVGEGT come from the germline V gene. This CDR3 has 12 amino acids. The ends were cut back, 7 bases at V and 1 base at J, with 7 bases in the middle. The DNA of the CDR3 is TGTGCCAGCAAAACAGGGAACACTGAAGCTTTCTTT. It translates to CASKTGNTEAFF.

This clonotype was counted at least ten times. V gene TRBV15 combines with J gene TRBJ1-1; D is undetermined. The ends were cut back, 0 bases at V and 10 bases at J, with 15 bases in the middle. Germline-derived CDR1 and CDR2 are LNHNV and YYDKDF (reference sequence). This CDR3 region has 14 residues. The CDR3 here is CATSRDRREGRAFF. In nucleotides, the CDR3 is TGTGCCACCAGCAGAGATCGCAGAGAGGGTCGAGCTTTCTTT. The full variable domain, its missing parts supplied by reference TRBV15 and TRBJ1-1, is DAMVIQNPRYQVTQFGKPVTLSCSQTLNHNVMYWYQQKSSQAPKLLFHYYDKDFNNEADTPDNFQSRRPNTSFCFLDIRSPGLGDTAMYLCATSRDRREGRAFFGQGTRLTVV.

This clonotype was seen only a few times. The V call is TRBV29-1, the J call TRBJ1-4; D remains ambiguous. Trimming removed 5 bases at V and 4 bases at J, with 11 bases between. The CDR3 length is 13 residues. Germline lookup yields CDR1 SQVTM and CDR2 ANQGSEA. The CDR3 here is CSVLKASNEKLFF. CDR3 DNA sequence: TGCAGCGTTCTGAAGGCTAGTAATGAAAAACTGTTTTTT.

At least ten counts were recorded for this clonotype. V and J are TRBV24-1 and TRBJ2-7; D is unclear. V lost 5 bases and J lost 1, with 5 bases in between. The CDR3 loop spans 12 amino acids. The V gene's germline CDR1 is KGHDR and CDR2 SFDVKD. The CDR3 bases are TGTGCCACCAGTGGGGGTTCCTACGAGCAGTACTTC. Protein product: CATSGGSYEQYF.

The sample holds a few counts of this clonotype. The CDR3: CASSQVLTGLSYEQYF. CDR3 nucleotide sequence: TGTGCCAGCAGCCAAGTTCTAACAGGGCTATCCTACGAGCAGTACTTC. The gene calls are TRBV3-1 and TRBJ2-7; a possible D gene is TRBD1 (6 bases). The germline gives CDR1 LGHDT, CDR2 YNNKEL (reference sequence). V lost 1 base and J lost 1, with 14 bases in between. CDR3 length: 16 residues.

This clonotype was seen a single time. The CDR3 nucleotides are TGTGCCAGCAGCTTGGTACAGGGGGAAGAAGCTTTCTTT. Translating it yields CASSLVQGEEAFF. This chain links TRBV5-6 with TRBJ1-1, with TRBD1 identical over 8 bases. The CDR3 loop spans 13 amino acids. The germline gives CDR1 SGHDT, CDR2 YYEEEE. V lost 0 bases, J lost 8 bases, and 3 bases stayed unmatched.

This chain joins TRBV28 and TRBJ2-1; D is unresolved. CDR1 is MDHEN and CDR2 is SYDVKM in the germline V gene. The CDR3 consists of 13 residues. Trimming shortened V by 5 bases and J by 4 bases, and 9 bases separated the two germline ends. The CDR3 nucleotides read TGTGCCAGCAGTCCTCTGCGGTACAATGAGCAGTTCTTC. Amino acid sequence: CASSPLRYNEQFF.

The CDR3 DNA follows: TGTGCCAGCAGTTCCTCAGGGTTCCTCTACGAGCAGTACTTC. Amino acid sequence: CASSSSGFLYEQYF. V and J are TRBV6-5 and TRBJ2-7, with D possibly being TRBD1 (5 bases). The V end was cut by 4 bases, the J end by 3 bases, with 13 bases between. The CDR3 is 14 residues long. Germline assignment: CDR1 MNHEY and CDR2 SVGAGI.

This sequence joins TRBV2 and TRBJ2-3; the D gene is possibly TRBD2 (7 bases). Looked up from germline, CDR1 is SNHLY and CDR2 is FYNNEI. Trimming removed 8 bases at V and 0 bases at J, with 15 bases between. CDR3 length: 15 amino acids. CDR3 loop: CASASGRGSTDTQYF. CDR3 sequence (DNA): TGTGCCAGCGCTAGCGGAAGGGGGAGCACAGATACGCAGTATTTT. The complete variable domain, with remaining parts taken from reference TRBV2 and TRBJ2-3, reads EPEVTQTPSHQVTQMGQEVILRCVPISNHLYFYWYRQILGQKVEFLVSFYNNEISEKSEIFDDQFSVERPDGSNFTLKIRSTKLEDSAMYFCASASGRGSTDTQYFGPGTRLTVL.